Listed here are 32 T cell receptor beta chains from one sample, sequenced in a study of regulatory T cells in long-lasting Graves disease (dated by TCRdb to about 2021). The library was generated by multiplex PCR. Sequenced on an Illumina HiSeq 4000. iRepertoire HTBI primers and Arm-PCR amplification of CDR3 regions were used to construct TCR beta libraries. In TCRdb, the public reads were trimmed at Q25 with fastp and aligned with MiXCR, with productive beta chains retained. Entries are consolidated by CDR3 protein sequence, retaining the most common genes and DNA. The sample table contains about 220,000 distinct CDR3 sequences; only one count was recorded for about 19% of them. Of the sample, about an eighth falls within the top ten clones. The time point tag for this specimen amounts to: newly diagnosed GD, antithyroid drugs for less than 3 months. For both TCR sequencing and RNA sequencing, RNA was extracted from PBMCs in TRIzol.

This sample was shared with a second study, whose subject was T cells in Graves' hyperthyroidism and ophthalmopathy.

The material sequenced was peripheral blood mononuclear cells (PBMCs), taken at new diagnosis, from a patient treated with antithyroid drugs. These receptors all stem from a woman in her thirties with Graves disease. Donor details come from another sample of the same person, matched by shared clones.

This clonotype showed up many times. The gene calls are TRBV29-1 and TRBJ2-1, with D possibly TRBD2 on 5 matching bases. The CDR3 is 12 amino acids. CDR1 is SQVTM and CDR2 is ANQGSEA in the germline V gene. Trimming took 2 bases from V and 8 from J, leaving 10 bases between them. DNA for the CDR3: TGCAGCGTTGAACGGGGTAGCGATGAGCAGTTCTTC. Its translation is CSVERGSDEQFF.

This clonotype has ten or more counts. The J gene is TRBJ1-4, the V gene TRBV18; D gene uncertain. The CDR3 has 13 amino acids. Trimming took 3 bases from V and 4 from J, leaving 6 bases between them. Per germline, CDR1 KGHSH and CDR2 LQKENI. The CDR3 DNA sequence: TGTGCCAGCTCACCGGGCCTTAATGAAAAACTGTTTTTT. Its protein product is CASSPGLNEKLFF.

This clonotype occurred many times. The CDR3 region is CASSLLSRGSRVTDTQYF. Here the CDR3 DNA reads TGTGCCAGCAGCTTACTCTCCCGTGGCAGCAGGGTCACAGATACGCAGTATTTT. The gene calls are TRBV11-2 and TRBJ2-3; perhaps TRBD1 as D (5 bases). This CDR3 is 18 amino acids long. Germline V gives CDR1 SGHAT, CDR2 FQNNGV. The V gene lost 2 bases and the J gene lost 2 bases, with 20 bases spanning the gap.

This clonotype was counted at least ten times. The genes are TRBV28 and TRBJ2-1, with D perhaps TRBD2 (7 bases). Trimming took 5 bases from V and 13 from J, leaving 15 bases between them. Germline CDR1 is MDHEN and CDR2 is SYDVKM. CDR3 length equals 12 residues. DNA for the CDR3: TGTGCCAGCAGTCCTCGGAGGGGGGGACAGTTCTTC. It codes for CASSPRRGGQFF.

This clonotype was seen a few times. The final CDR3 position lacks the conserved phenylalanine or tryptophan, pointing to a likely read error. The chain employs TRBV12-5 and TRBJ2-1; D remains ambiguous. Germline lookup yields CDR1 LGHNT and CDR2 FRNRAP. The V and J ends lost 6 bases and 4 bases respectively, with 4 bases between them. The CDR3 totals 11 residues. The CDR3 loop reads CASGRYNEQFL. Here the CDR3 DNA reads TGTGCTAGTGGCCGTTACAATGAGCAGTTCCTC.

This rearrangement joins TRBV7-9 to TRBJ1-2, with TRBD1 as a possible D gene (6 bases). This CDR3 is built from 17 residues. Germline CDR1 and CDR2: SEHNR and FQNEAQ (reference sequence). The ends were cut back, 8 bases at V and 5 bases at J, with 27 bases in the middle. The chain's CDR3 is CASPITRDIGYWYGYTF. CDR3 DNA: TGTGCCAGCCCCATCACCCGGGACATCGGATATTGGTATGGCTACACCTTC.

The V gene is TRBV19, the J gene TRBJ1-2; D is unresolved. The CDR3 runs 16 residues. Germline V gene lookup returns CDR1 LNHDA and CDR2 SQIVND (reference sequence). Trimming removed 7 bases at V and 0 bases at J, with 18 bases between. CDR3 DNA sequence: TGTGCCAGTAACGTAGAATGGCAGGAATCTAACTATGGCTACACCTTC. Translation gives CASNVEWQESNYGYTF.

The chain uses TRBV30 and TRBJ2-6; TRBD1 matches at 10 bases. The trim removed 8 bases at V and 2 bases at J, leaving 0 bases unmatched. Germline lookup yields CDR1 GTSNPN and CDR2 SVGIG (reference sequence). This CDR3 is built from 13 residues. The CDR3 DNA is TGTGCCGGGACAGGGGCTGGGGCCAACGTCCTGACTTTC. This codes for CAGTGAGANVLTF.

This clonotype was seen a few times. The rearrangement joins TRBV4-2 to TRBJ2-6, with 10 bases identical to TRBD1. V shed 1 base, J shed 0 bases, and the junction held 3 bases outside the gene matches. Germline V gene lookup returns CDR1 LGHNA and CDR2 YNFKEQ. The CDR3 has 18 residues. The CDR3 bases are TGTGCCAGCAGCCAAGTTAGGACAGGGGGCTCTGGGGCCAACGTCCTGACTTTC. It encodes CASSQVRTGGSGANVLTF.

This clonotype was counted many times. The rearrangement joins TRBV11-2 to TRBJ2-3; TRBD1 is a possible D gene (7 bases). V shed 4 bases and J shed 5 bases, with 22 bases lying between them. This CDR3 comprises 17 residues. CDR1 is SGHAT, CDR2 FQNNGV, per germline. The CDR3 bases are TGTGCCAGCAGCTCCCTTATCAGGGGGGCCGCGGTAGATACGCAGTATTTT. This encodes CASSSLIRGAAVDTQYF. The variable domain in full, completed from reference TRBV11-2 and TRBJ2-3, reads EAGVAQSPRYKIIEKRQSVAFWCNPISGHATLYWYQQILGQGPKLLIQFQNNGVVDDSQLPKDRFSAERLKGVDSTLKIQPAKLEDSAVYLCASSSLIRGAAVDTQYFGPGTRLTVL.

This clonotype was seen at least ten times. CDR3: CASSPGTSGGSQETQYF. For the CDR3, the DNA is TGTGCCAGCAGCCCCGGGACTAGCGGGGGGTCCCAAGAGACCCAGTACTTC. The chain has TRBV11-2 and TRBJ2-5; TRBD2 matches 15 bases. Germline lookup yields CDR1 SGHAT and CDR2 FQNNGV. The length of the CDR3 is 17 residues. J gave up 1 base and V 5 bases, and 5 bases lay outside the gene matches.

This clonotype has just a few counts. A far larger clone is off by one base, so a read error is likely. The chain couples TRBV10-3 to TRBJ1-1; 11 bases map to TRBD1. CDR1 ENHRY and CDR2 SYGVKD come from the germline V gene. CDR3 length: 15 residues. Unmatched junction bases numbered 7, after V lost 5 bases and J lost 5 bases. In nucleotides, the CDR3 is TGTGCCATCAGTTTGGACAGGGGGCTGGATACTGAAGCTTTCTTT. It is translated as CAISLDRGLDTEAFF.

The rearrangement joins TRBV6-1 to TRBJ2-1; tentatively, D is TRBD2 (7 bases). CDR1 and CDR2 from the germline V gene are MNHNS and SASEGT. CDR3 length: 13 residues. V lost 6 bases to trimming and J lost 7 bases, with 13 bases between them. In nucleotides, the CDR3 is TGTGCCAGCAGCACCGGGGGGCGGAATGAGCAGTTCTTC. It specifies CASSTGGRNEQFF.

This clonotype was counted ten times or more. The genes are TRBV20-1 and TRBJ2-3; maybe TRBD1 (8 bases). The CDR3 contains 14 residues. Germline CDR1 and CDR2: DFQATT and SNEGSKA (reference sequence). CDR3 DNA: TGCAGGGTCGGACAGGGAGGGGGCACAGATACGCAGTATTTT. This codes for CRVGQGGGTDTQYF.

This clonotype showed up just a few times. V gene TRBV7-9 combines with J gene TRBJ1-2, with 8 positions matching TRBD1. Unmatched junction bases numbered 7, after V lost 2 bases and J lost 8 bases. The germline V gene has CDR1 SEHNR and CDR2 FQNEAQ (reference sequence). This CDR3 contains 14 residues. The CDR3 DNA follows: TGTGCCAGCAGCTTAAGGGGACAGGTGGAGGGCTACACCTTC. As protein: CASSLRGQVEGYTF.

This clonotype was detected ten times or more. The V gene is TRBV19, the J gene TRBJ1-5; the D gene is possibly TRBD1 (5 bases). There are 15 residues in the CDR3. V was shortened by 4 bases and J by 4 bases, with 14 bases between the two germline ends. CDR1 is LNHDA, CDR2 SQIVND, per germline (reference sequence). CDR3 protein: CASSSFGTENQPQHF. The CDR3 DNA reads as TGTGCCAGTAGTAGCTTCGGGACGGAGAATCAGCCCCAGCATTTT.

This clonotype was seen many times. The CDR3 loop reads CASSSQQGDGYTF. DNA of the CDR3: TGTGCCAGCAGCTCCCAACAGGGGGATGGCTACACCTTC. The rearrangement joins TRBV28 to TRBJ1-2, with TRBD1 matching over 8 bases. Germline-derived CDR1 and CDR2 are MDHEN and SYDVKM. The length of the CDR3 is 13 residues. Trimming at V came to 6 bases and at J to 6 bases, leaving 6 bases not matched to a gene.

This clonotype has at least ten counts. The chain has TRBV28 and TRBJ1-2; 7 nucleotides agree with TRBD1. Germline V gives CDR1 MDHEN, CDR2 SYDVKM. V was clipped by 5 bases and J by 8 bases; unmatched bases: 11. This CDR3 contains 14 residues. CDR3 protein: CASSPGQAWEGYTF. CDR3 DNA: TGTGCCAGCAGTCCCGGACAGGCGTGGGAAGGCTACACCTTC.

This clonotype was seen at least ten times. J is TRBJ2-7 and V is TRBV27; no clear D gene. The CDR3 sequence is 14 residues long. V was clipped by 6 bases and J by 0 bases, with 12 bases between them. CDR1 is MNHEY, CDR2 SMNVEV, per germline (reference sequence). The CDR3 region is CASSFLGSSYEQYF. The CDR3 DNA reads TGTGCCAGCAGCTTCCTTGGTAGCTCCTACGAGCAGTACTTC.

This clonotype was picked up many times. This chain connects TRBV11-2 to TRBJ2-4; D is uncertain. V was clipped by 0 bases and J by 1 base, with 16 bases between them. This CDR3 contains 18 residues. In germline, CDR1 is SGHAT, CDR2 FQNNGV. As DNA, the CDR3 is TGTGCCAGCAGCTTAGATCGGTCGCCGTGGACGGCCAAAAACATTCAGTACTTC. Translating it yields CASSLDRSPWTAKNIQYF.

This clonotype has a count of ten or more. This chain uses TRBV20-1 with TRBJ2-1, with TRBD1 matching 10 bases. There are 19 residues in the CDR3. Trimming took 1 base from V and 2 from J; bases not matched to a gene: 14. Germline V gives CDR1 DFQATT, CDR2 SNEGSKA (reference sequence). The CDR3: CSARAVGQGMTLPYNEQFF. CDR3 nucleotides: TGCAGTGCTAGAGCTGTGGGACAGGGGATGACCTTACCCTACAATGAGCAGTTCTTC.

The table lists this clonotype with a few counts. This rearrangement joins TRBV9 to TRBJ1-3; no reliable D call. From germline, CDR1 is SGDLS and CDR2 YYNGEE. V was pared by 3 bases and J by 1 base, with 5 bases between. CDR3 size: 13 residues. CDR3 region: CASSESSGNTIYF. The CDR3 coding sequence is TGTGCCAGCAGCGAGAGTTCTGGAAACACCATATATTTT.

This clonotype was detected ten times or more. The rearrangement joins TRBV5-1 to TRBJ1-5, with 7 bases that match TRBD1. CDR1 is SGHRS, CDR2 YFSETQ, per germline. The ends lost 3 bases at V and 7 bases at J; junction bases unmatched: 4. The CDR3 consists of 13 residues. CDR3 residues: CASSYRTGQPQHF. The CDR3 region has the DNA TGCGCCAGCAGCTATCGGACAGGCCAGCCCCAGCATTTT.

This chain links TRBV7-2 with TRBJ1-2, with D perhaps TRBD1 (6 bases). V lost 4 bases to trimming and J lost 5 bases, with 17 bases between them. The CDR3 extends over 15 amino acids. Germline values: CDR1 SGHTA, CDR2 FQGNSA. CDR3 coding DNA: TGTGCCAGCAGCTGGGGCAGTAGGACAGCGTATGGCTACACCTTC. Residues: CASSWGSRTAYGYTF.

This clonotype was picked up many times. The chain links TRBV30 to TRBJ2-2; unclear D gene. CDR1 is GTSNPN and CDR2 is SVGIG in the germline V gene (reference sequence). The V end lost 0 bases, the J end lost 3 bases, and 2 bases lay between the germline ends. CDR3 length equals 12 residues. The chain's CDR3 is CAWSVYTGELFF. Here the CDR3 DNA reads TGTGCCTGGAGTGTATACACCGGGGAGCTGTTTTTT.

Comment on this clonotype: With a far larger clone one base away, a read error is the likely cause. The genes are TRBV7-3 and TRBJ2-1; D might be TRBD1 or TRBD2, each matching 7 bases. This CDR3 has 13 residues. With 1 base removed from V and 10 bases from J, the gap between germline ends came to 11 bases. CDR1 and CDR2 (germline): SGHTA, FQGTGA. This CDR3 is CASSLSQGGEQFF. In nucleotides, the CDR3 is TGTGCCAGCAGCTTAAGTCAGGGGGGGGAGCAGTTCTTC.

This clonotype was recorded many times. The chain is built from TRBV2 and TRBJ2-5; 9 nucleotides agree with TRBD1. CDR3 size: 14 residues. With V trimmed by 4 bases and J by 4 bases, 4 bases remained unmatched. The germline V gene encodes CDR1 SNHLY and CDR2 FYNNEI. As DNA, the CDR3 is TGTGCCAGCAGTGGGACGACAGGGGGAGAGACCCAGTACTTC. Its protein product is CASSGTTGGETQYF.

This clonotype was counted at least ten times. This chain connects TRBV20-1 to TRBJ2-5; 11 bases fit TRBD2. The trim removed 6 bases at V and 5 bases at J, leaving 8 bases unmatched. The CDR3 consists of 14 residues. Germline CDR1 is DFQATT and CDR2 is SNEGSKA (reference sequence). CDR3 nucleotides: TGCAGTGCCTACTTACTAGCGGGAGATGAGACCCAGTACTTC. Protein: CSAYLLAGDETQYF.

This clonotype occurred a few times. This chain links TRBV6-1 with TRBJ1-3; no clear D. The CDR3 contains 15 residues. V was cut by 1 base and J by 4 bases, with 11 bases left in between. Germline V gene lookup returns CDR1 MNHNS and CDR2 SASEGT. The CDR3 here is CASSEEARRGNTIYF. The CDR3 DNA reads TGTGCCAGCAGTGAAGAAGCTAGGAGGGGAAACACCATATATTTT.

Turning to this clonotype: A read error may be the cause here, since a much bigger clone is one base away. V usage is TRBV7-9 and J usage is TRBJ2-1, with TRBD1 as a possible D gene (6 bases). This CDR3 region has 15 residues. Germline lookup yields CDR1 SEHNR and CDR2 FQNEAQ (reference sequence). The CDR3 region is CASSLAGPLAGEQLF. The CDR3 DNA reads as TGTGCCAGCAGCTTGGCCGGCCCGCTGGCAGGGGAGCAGCTCTTC.

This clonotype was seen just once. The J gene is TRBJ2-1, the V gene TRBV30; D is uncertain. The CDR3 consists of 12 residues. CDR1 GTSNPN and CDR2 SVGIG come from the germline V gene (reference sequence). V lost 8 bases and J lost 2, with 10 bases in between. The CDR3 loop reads CALLDPYNEQFF. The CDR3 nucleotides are TGTGCCCTTCTTGACCCCTACAATGAGCAGTTCTTC.

The CDR3 loop reads CASSVGGGPGNTIYF. In DNA, the CDR3 is TGTGCCAGCAGCGTAGGGGGGGGGCCTGGAAACACCATATATTTT. The chain carries TRBV9 and TRBJ1-3, with TRBD1 as a possible D gene (6 bases). Per germline, CDR1 SGDLS and CDR2 YYNGEE. The CDR3 sequence is 15 residues long. V gave up 0 bases and J gave up 2 bases, with 9 bases separating them.